This TCR beta chain stems from a study of T cell responses to AZD1222 COVID-19 vaccine. General study points: Across spike, vaccine-associated CD4 TCRs were found, dominant at 160-218 and 743-854. Only a handful of individuals given AZD1222 were seropositive at baseline. Elevations in Spike-specific TCR breadth and depth followed administration of two AZD1222 doses. White British ancestry dominated among donors, who included more females, and clonal diversity was possibly underestimated.

This clone was found once. Antigen specificity is unknown. Clones were sequenced by immunoSEQ multiplex PCR, and TCRdb holds only the in-frame ones, with some missing. Of roughly 160,000 clones listed, 88% are singletons. The CDR3 is made up of 15 amino acids. V lost 0 bases, J lost 0 bases, and 7 bases lay in between. CDR1 is SGHRS and CDR2 is YFSETQ in the germline V gene. Sequencing used peripheral blood, obtained on day 0 of AZD1222 vaccination. The rearrangement joins TRBV5-1 to TRBJ1-3, with D unresolved. This TCR derives from an adult in good health. CDR3 sequence: CASSLAVSSGNTIYF. The CDR3 nucleotides read TGCGCCAGCAGCTTGGCGGTGAGCTCTGGAAACACCATATATTTT.